This record concerns one TCR beta chain sequence. Its antigen remains unidentified. The data were produced by immunoSEQ multiplex PCR, yet TCRdb's version contains in-frame clones alone and is incomplete. The table includes 100,000 to 150,000 clones, approximately 92% detected once. These data originate in a study of T cell responses to AZD1222 COVID-19 vaccine. Findings of the study overall: In all cases, repertoires were sampled only after the peak T cell response. Just five or six AZD1222 recipients were seropositive at baseline. Donor demographics were predominantly white British with a female majority; clonal diversity may be underestimated. Nearly half of spike-specific TCRs reportedly target unmutated variant regions.

V trimming: 7 bases; J trimming: 4 bases; junction bases outside the gene matches: 8. Germline V gives CDR1 SGHRS, CDR2 YFSETQ. The CDR3 extends over 15 amino acids. This chain connects TRBV5-1 to TRBJ2-1; 10 bases are shared with TRBD2. The source was peripheral blood, collected 28 days after the second AZD1222 dose. The TCR was taken from an adult who received the AZD1222 COVID-19 vaccine. The CDR3 nucleotides read TGCGCCAGCCGACCCGGGACTAGCGAATACAATGAGCAGTTCTTC. Translating gives CASRPGTSEYNEQFF.